This T cell receptor (beta chain) derives from a study of blood T cell repertoires in COVID-19. Looking at the study overall: Acute and convalescent COVID-19 samples came from the United States, Italy and Spain. T cells, B-cell-depleted T cells, or PBMCs supplied cDNA or gDNA.

The V and J ends lost 5 bases and 0 bases respectively, with 18 bases between them. The CDR3 runs to 16 residues. In the source study's methods: How many nucleated cells were present was estimated from reference gene primer amplification. Only in-frame clones appear in the TCRdb table, and some are missing; sequencing was by immunoSEQ multiplex PCR. V, J and clone size reflect that table, while D and trimming were determined from the DNA. Here the sample spans approximately 200,000 clones, 94% being singletons. Sequencing was done on a sample of peripheral blood. The origin of this receptor is a man younger than 45 with COVID-19, enrolled during active disease. This chain links TRBV5-3 with TRBJ2-7, with a possible D match to TRBD2 (7 bases). TRBV5-3 is flagged as an ORF with uncertain function. The CDR3: CARSCLGGPFSYEQYF. The CDR3 nucleotides read TGTGCCAGAAGTTGCCTCGGGGGGCCCTTCTCCTACGAGCAGTACTTC.